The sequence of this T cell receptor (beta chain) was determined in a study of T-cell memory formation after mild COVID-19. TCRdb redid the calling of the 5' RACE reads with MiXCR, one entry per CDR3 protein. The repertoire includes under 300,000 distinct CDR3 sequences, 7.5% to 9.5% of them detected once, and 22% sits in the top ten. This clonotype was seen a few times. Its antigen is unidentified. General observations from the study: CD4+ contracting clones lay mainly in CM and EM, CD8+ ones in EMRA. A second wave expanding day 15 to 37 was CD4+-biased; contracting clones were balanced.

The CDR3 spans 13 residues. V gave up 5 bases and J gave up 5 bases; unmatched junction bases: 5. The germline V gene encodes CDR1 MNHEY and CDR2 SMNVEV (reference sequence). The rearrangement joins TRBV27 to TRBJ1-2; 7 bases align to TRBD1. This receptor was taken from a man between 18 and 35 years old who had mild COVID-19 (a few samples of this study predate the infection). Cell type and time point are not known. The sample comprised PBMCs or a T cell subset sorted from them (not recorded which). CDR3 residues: CASSLSGGYGYTF. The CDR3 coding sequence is TGTGCCAGCAGTCTGTCAGGGGGGTATGGCTACACCTTC.